This TCR beta chain was profiled in a study of tumor and adjacent non-tumor tissue in lung cancer. As for the study in general: Aged roughly 31 to 76 years, patients included 10 men and five or six women with stage I to III disease.

RNA was extracted from bulk tissue without any cell sorting. This non-tumor lung sample came from over 3 cm beyond the tumor edge. Donors were chemotherapy-naive, newly diagnosed lung cancer surgical patients in China, August–late 2014. TCRbeta libraries were built with three rounds of nested PCR, modified from ARM-PCR. From the multiplex PCR reads, TCRdb called clonotypes with MiXCR, one entry per CDR3 protein. The data show 70,000 to 95,000 distinct CDR3 sequences, with over 60% seen just once and 40% held by the top ten. On this clonotype: A much larger clone differs from this one at a single base, so this may be a read error.

The TCR sequence derives from a man aged 65 to 79 with non-small cell lung cancer. The sample consisted of distant non-tumor lung tissue.

The CDR3 coding sequence is TGTGCCAGCAGCCGAACCCCGGGACGGGGGCTTAATTCACCCCTCCACTTT. As protein: CASSRTPGRGLNSPLHF. The chain uses TRBV5-4 and TRBJ1-6; weak D call: TRBD1 (6 bases). The CDR3 length is 17 residues. V lost 4 bases, J lost 6 bases, and 20 bases lay in between. Germline CDR1 and CDR2: SGHNT and YYREEE (reference sequence).